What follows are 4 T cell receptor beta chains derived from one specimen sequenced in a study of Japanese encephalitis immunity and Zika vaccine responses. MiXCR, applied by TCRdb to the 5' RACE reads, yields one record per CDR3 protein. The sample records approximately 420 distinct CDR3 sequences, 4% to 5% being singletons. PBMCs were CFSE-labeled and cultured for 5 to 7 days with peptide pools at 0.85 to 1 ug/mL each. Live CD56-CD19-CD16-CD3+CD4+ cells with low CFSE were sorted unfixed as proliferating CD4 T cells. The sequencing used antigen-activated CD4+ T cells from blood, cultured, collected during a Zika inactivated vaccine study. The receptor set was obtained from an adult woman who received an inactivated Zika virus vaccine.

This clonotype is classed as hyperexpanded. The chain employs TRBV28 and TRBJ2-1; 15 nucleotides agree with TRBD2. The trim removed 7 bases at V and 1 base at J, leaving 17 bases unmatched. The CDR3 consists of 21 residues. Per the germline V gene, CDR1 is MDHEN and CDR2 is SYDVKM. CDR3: CASTTGTSGRLSFESYNEQFF. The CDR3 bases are TGTGCCAGCACGACGGGGACTAGCGGGAGGCTGAGTTTTGAGTCCTACAATGAGCAGTTCTTC.

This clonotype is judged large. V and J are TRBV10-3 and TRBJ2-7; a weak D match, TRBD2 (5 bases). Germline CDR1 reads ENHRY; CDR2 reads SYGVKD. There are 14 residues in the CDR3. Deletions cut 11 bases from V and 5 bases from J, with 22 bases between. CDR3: CAPPQREFANEQYF. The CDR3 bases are TGTGCCCCGCCCCAGAGGGAATTCGCAAACGAGCAGTACTTC.

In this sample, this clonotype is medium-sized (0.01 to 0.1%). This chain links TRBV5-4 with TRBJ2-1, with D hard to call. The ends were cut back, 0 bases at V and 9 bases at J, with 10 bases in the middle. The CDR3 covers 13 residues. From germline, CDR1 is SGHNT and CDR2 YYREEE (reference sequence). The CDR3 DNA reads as TGTGCCAGCAGCTTGGATGGTCTGGGTGAGCAGTTCTTC. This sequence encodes CASSLDGLGEQFF.

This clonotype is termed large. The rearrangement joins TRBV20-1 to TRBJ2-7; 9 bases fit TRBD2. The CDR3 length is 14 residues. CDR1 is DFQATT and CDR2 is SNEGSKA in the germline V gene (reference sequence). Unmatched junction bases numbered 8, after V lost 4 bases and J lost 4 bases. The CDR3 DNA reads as TGCAGTGCTATTGTAGCGGGAGAGGTGTACGAGCAGTACTTC. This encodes CSAIVAGEVYEQYF.